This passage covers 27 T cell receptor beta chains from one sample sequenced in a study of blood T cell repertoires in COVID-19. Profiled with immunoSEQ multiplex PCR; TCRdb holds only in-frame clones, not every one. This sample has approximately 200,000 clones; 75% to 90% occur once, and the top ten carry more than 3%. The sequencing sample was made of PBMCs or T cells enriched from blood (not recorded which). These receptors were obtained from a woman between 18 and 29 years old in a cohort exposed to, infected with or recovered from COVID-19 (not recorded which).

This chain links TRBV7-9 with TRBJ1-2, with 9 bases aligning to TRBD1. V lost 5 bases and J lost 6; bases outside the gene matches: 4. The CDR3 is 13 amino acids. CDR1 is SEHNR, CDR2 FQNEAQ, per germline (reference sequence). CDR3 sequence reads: CASSGDRANGYTF. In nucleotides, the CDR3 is TGTGCCAGCAGCGGGGACAGGGCAAATGGCTACACCTTC.

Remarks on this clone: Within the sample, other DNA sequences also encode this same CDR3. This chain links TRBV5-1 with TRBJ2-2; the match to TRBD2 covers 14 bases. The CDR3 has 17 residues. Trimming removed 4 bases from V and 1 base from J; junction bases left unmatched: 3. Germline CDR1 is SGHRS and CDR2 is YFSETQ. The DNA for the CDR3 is TGCGCCAGCAGCGACGGACTAGCGGGGGGGAACACCGGGGAGCTGTTTTTT. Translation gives CASSDGLAGGNTGELFF.

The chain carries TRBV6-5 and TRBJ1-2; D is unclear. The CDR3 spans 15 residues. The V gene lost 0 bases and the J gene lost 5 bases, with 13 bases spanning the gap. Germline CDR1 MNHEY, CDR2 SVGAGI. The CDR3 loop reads CASSYSSSRGYGYTF. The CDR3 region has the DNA TGTGCCAGCAGTTACTCGTCGTCCAGAGGTTATGGCTACACCTTC.

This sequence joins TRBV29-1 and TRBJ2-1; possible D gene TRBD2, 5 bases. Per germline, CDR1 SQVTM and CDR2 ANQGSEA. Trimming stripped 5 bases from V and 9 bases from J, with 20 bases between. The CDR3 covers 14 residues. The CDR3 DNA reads TGCAGCGTTCGCGGAATAAGAGGGTTCGGTGAGCAGTTCTTC. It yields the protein CSVRGIRGFGEQFF.

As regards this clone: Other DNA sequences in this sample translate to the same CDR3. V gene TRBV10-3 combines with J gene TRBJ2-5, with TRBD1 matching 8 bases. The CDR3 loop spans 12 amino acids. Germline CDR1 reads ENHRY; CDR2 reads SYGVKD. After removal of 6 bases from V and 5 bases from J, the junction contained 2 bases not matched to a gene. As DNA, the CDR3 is TGTGCCATCAGGGGACAGGAGGAGACCCAGTACTTC. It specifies CAIRGQEETQYF.

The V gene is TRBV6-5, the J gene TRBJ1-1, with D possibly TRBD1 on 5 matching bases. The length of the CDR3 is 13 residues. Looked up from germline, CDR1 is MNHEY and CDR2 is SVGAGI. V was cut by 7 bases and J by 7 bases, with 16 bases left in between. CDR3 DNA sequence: TGTGCCAGCATTACTCAGGGTCAGGGTGAAGCTTTCTTT. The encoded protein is CASITQGQGEAFF.

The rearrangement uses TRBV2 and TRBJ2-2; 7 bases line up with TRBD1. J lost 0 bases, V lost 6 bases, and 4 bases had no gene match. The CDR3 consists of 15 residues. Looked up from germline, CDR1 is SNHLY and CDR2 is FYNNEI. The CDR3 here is CASSAGGANTGELFF. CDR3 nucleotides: TGTGCCAGCAGCGCAGGGGGTGCGAACACCGGGGAGCTGTTTTTT.

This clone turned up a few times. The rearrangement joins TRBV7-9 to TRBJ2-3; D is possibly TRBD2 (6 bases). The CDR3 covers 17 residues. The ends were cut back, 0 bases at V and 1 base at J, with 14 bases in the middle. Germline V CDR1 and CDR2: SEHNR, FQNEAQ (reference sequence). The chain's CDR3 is CASSLAQEGRGTDTQYF. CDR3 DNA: TGTGCCAGCAGCTTAGCTCAGGAGGGCCGGGGCACAGATACGCAGTATTTT.

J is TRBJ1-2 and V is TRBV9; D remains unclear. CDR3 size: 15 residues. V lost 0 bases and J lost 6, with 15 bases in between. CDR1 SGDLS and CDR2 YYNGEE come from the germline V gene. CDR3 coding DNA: TGTGCCAGCAGCGTAGCTCTTGAGGGCGCCGATGGCTACACCTTC. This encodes CASSVALEGADGYTF.

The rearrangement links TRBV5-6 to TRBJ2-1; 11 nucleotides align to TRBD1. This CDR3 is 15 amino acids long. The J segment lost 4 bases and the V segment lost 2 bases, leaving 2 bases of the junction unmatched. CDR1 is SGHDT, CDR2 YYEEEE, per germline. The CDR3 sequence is CASSFGQGAYNEQFF. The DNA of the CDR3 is TGTGCCAGCAGCTTTGGACAGGGGGCTTACAATGAGCAGTTCTTC. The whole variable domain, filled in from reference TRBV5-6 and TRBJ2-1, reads DAGVTQSPTHLIKTRGQQVTLRCSPKSGHDTVSWYQQALGQGPQFIFQYYEEEERQRGNFPDRFSGHQFPNYSSELNVNALLLGDSALYLCASSFGQGAYNEQFFGPGTRLTVL.

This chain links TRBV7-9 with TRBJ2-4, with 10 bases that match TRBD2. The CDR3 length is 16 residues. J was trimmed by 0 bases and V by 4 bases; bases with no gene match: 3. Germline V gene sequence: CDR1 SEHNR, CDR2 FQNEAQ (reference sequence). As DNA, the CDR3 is TGTGCCAGCAGCTCCAGCGGGAGGGGAGCCAAAAACATTCAGTACTTC. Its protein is CASSSSGRGAKNIQYF.

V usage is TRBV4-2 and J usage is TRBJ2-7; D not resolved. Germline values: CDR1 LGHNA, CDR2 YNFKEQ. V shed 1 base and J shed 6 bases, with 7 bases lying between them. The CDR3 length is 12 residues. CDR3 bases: TGTGCCAGCAGCCAAGCAGGAAGCGAGCAGTACTTC. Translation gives CASSQAGSEQYF.

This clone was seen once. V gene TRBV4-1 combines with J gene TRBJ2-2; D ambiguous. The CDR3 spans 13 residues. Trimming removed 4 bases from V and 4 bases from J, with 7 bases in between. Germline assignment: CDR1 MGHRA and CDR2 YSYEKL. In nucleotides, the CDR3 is TGCGCCAGCAGCCCCCCGGGCACCGGGGAGCTGTTTTTT. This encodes CASSPPGTGELFF.

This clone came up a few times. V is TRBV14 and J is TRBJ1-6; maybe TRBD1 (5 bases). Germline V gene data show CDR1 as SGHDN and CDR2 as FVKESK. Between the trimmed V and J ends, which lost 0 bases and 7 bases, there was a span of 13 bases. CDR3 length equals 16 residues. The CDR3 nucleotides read TGTGCCAGCAGCCAAGAAACACCAGGGTCGAATTCACCCCTCCACTTT. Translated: CASSQETPGSNSPLHF.

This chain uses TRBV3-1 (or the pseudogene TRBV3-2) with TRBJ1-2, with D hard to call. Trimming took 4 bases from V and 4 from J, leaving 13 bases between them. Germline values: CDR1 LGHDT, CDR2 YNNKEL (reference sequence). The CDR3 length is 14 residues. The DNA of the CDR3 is TGTGCCAGCAGCCGGGAGTGGCAGACCTATGGCTACACCTTC. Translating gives CASSREWQTYGYTF.

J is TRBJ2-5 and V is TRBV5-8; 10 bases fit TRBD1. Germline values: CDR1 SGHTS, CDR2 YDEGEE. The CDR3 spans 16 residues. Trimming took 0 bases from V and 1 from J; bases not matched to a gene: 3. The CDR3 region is CASSLGQGAIQETQYF. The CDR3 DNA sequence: TGTGCCAGCAGCTTGGGACAGGGGGCGATCCAAGAGACCCAGTACTTC.

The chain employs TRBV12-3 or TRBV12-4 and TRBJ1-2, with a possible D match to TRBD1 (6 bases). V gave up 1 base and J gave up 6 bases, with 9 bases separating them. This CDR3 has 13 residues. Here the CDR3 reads CASSLGGGDGYTF. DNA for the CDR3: TGTGCCAGCAGTTTAGGAGGGGGGGATGGCTACACCTTC.

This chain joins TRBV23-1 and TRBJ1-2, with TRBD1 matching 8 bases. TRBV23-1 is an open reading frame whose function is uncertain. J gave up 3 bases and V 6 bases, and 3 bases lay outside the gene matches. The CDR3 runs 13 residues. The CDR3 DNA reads TGCGCCAGCAGCGGACAGGGCCACTATGGCTACACCTTC. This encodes CASSGQGHYGYTF.

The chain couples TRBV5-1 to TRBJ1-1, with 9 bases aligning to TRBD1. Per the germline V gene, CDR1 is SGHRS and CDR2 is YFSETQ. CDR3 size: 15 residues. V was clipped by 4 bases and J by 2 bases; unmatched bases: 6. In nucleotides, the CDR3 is TGCGCCAGCAGCCGCGGGGACAGGGACAACACTGAAGCTTTCTTT. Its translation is CASSRGDRDNTEAFF.

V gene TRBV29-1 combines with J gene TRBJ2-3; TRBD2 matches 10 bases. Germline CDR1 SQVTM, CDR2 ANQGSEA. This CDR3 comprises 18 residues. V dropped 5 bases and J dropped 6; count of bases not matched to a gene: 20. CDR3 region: CSVIGQLAGSPHRDTQYF. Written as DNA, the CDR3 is TGCAGCGTTATTGGGCAACTAGCGGGATCTCCCCATCGGGATACGCAGTATTTT.

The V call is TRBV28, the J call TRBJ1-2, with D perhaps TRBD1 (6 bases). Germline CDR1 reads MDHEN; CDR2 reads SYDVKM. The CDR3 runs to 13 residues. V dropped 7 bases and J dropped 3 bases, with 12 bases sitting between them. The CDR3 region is CASNQGFDYGYTF. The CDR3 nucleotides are TGTGCCAGCAACCAGGGGTTTGACTATGGCTACACCTTC.

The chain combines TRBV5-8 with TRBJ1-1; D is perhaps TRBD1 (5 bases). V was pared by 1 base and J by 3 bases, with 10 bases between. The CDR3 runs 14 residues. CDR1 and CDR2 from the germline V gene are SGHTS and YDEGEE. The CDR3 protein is CASSLKGLDTEAFF. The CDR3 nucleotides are TGTGCCAGCAGCTTGAAGGGGCTGGACACTGAAGCTTTCTTT.

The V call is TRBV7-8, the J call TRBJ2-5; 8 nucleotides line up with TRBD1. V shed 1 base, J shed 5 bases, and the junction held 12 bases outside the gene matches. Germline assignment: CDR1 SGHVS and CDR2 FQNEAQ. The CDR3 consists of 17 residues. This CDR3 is CASSLGWGQAPGETQYF. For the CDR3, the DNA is TGTGCCAGCAGCTTAGGGTGGGGACAGGCCCCGGGGGAGACCCAGTACTTC.

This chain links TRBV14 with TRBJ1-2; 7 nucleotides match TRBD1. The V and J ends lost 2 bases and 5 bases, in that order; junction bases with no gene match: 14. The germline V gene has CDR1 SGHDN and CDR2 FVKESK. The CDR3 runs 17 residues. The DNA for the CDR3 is TGTGCCAGCAGCCAACAAGGGGGCGGACCGCCTCAATATGGCTACACCTTC. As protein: CASSQQGGGPPQYGYTF. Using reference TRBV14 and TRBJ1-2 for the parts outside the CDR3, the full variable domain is EAGVTQFPSHSVIEKGQTVTLRCDPISGHDNLYWYRRVMGKEIKFLLHFVKESKQDESGMPNNRFLAERTGGTYSTLKVQPAELEDSGVYFCASSQQGGGPPQYGYTFGSGTRLTVV.

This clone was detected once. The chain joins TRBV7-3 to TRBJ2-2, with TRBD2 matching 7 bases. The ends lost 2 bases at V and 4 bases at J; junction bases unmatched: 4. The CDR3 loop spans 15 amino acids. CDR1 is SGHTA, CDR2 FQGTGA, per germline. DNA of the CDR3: TGTGCCAGCAGCTTATCCGGGAGGAGCACCGGGGAGCTGTTTTTT. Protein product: CASSLSGRSTGELFF.

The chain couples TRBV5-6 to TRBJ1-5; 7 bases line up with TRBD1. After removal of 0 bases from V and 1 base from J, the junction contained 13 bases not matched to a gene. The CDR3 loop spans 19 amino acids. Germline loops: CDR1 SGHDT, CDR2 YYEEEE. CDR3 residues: CASSLGWRSKGQSNQPQHF. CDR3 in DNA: TGTGCCAGCAGCTTGGGGTGGCGCAGTAAGGGACAGAGCAATCAGCCCCAGCATTTT. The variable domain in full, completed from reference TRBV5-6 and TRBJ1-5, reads DAGVTQSPTHLIKTRGQQVTLRCSPKSGHDTVSWYQQALGQGPQFIFQYYEEEERQRGNFPDRFSGHQFPNYSSELNVNALLLGDSALYLCASSLGWRSKGQSNQPQHFGDGTRLSIL.

CDR3 residues: CASSTSGVTNEKLFF. DNA for the CDR3: TGTGCCAGTAGTACCTCAGGGGTTACTAATGAAAAACTGTTTTTT. The rearrangement links TRBV19 to TRBJ1-4, with D possibly TRBD1 on 6 matching bases. Deletions cut 4 bases from V and 2 bases from J, with 11 bases between. Germline assignment: CDR1 LNHDA and CDR2 SQIVND (reference sequence). This CDR3 is built from 15 residues.